These T cell receptor beta chains were read from a single sample in a study of blood T cell repertoires in COVID-19. Measured with immunoSEQ multiplex PCR; TCRdb has only the in-frame clones, and not every one. The table lists hundreds of thousands of clones, 70% to 90% of them singletons. The sequencing sample was made of peripheral blood. The receptors shown here come from a man in his late teens or twenties with active or convalescent COVID-19. CDR3s include the opening cysteine and the closing phenylalanine or tryptophan. The D gene is left open where the match is weak. Where a row states a size, it is once, few, many or the class of an expanded clone; other rows omit it.

>TRBV4-1|TRBJ1-1|.|.
CASSHPSIDSRSTEAFF
TGCGCCAGCAGCCATCCCAGTATCGACAGTCGGAGCACTGAAGCTTTCTTT
>TRBV28|TRBJ1-6|TRBD1|.
CASRYTGTGDSPLHF
TGTGCCAGCAGGTATACCGGGACAGGGGATTCACCCCTCCACTTT
>TRBV6-2/TRBV6-3|TRBJ2-4|.|.
CASSYQGNIQYF
TGTGCCAGCAGTTACCAGGGAAACATTCAGTACTTC
>TRBV7-2|TRBJ2-7|TRBD1|.
CASSSEGASRYEQYF
TGTGCCAGCAGTTCAGAGGGGGCCAGCCGCTACGAGCAGTACTTC
>TRBV7-2|TRBJ2-3|.|few
CASSSNPRGHTDTQYF
TGTGCCAGCAGCTCCAACCCGCGGGGGCACACAGATACGCAGTATTTT
>TRBV9|TRBJ1-2|.|.
CASSPRAQPGGNYGYTF
TGTGCCAGCAGCCCGAGGGCACAGCCAGGAGGTAACTATGGCTACACCTTC
>TRBV5-1|TRBJ2-1|TRBD2|.
CASSLSGSGGLYNEQFF
TGCGCCAGCAGCTTGAGTGGTAGCGGGGGCCTATACAATGAGCAGTTCTTC
>TRBV9|TRBJ2-5|.|.
CASSPTDAGGETQYF
TGTGCCAGCAGCCCCACCGATGCAGGCGGGGAGACCCAGTACTTC
>TRBV6-1|TRBJ2-2|.|once
CASSESRWPRTTGELFF
TGTGCCAGCAGTGAAAGTCGCTGGCCCCGTACCACCGGGGAGCTGTTTTTT
>TRBV6-2/TRBV6-3|TRBJ2-7|.|.
CASSYSKSRGLYEQYF
TGTGCCAGCAGTTACTCGAAATCTAGGGGGTTGTACGAGCAGTACTTC
>TRBV10-3|TRBJ2-2|.|.
CATSGLNTGELFF
TGTGCCACCAGCGGTTTGAACACCGGGGAGCTGTTTTTT
>TRBV3-1/TRBV3-2|TRBJ1-1|.|.
CASSPLRSLMNTEAFF
TGTGCCAGCAGCCCCCTGAGAAGCCTAATGAACACTGAAGCTTTCTTT
>TRBV5-4|TRBJ1-6|.|.
CASSLEGRGSSYNSPLHF
TGTGCCAGCAGCTTGGAAGGACGGGGGAGCTCCTATAATTCACCCCTCCACTTT
>TRBV4-1|TRBJ1-4|TRBD1|.
CASSSNRGLSEKLFF
TGCGCCAGCAGTTCGAACAGGGGGTTGAGTGAAAAACTGTTTTTT
>TRBV9|TRBJ2-7|.|.
CASSVESSYEQYF
TGTGCCAGCAGCGTAGAGTCCAGCTACGAGCAGTACTTC
>TRBV2|TRBJ2-7|.|.
CASSSMSLLGYEQYF
TGTGCCAGCAGTTCAATGAGTCTACTTGGCTACGAGCAGTACTTC
>TRBV11-3|TRBJ2-2|TRBD1|.
CASSLAGGSNTGELFF
TGTGCCAGCAGCTTGGCAGGGGGATCGAACACCGGGGAGCTGTTTTTT
>TRBV7-2|TRBJ1-2|.|.
CASRETGPNYGYTF
TGTGCCAGCAGGGAGACAGGACCTAACTATGGCTACACCTTC
>TRBV19|TRBJ1-5|TRBD1|once
CASSITGGTGNQPQHF
TGTGCCAGTAGTATTACAGGGGGGACGGGCAATCAGCCCCAGCATTTT
>TRBV2|TRBJ2-2|TRBD1|.
CASSWGQGAPGELFF
TGTGCCAGCAGTTGGGGACAGGGTGCCCCCGGGGAGCTGTTTTTT
>TRBV5-8|TRBJ2-7|TRBD1|.
CASSLRQGILDEQYF
TGTGCCAGCAGCTTAAGACAGGGCATTCTCGACGAGCAGTACTTC
>TRBV4-3|TRBJ2-1|.|.
CASSQEDRSYNEQFF
TGCGCCAGCAGCCAAGAAGACAGAAGCTACAATGAGCAGTTCTTC
>TRBV4-3|TRBJ1-3|.|.
CASSQGGGADGNTIYF
TGCGCCAGCAGCCAAGGAGGAGGGGCGGATGGAAACACCATATATTTT
>TRBV19|TRBJ1-6|TRBD1|.
CASKLEGAASPLHF
TGTGCCAGTAAGCTAGAGGGGGCTGCTTCACCCCTCCACTTT